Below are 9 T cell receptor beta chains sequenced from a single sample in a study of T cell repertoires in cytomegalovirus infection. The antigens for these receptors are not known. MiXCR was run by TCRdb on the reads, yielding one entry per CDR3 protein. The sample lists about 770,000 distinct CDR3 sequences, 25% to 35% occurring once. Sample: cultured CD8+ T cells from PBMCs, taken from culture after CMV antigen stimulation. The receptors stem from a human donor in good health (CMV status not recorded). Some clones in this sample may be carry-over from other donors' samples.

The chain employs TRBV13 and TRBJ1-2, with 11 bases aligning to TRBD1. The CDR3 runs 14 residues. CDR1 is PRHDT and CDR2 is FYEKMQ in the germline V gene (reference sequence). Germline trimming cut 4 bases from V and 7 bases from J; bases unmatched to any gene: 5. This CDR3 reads CASSWTGGSGGYTF. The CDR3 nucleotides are TGTGCCAGCAGCTGGACAGGGGGCTCCGGTGGCTACACCTTC.

CDR3 sequence reads: CATSRDWAKNYGYTF. In DNA, the CDR3 is TGTGCCACCAGCAGAGATTGGGCAAAAAACTATGGCTACACCTTC. J is TRBJ1-2 and V is TRBV15, with D hard to call. The length of the CDR3 is 15 residues. From germline, CDR1 is LNHNV and CDR2 YYDKDF (reference sequence). V lost 0 bases, J lost 2 bases, and 10 bases lay in between. Based on the CDR3 plus reference TRBV15 and TRBJ1-2, the full variable domain is DAMVIQNPRYQVTQFGKPVTLSCSQTLNHNVMYWYQQKSSQAPKLLFHYYDKDFNNEADTPDNFQSRRPNTSFCFLDIRSPGLGDTAMYLCATSRDWAKNYGYTFGSGTRLTVV.

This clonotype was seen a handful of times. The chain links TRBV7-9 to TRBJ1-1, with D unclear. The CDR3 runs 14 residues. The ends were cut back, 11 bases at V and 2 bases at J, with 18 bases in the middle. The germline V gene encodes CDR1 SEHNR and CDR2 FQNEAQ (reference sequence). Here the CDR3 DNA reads TGTGCCTACGAAGTGCGACACCAAAACACTGAAGCTTTCTTT. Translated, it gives CAYEVRHQNTEAFF.

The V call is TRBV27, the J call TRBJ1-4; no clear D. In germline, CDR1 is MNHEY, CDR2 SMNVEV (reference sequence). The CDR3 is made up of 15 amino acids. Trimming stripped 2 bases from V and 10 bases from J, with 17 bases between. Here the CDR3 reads CASSLGPPPVGKLFF. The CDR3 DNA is TGTGCCAGCAGTTTAGGCCCCCCTCCAGTAGGAAAACTGTTTTTT.

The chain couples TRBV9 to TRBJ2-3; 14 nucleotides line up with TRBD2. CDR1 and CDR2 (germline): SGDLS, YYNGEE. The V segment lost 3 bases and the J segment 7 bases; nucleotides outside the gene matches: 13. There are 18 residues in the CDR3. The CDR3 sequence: CASSGSPTSGGDHYTQYF. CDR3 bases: TGTGCCAGCAGCGGTAGCCCGACTAGCGGGGGGGACCATTATACGCAGTATTTT.

This chain's CDR3 is CASREGYNEQFF. The DNA of the CDR3 is TGTGCCAGCAGAGAGGGGTACAATGAGCAGTTCTTC. The rearrangement joins TRBV11-1 to TRBJ2-1; D tentatively fits TRBD1 or TRBD2 (5 bases each). Germline lookup yields CDR1 SGHAT and CDR2 FQDESV (reference sequence). Trimming removed 6 bases from V and 4 bases from J, with 7 bases in between. This CDR3 is 12 amino acids long.

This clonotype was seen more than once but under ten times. CDR3 in amino acids: CASKVLPTGGESNEQFF. In DNA, the CDR3 is TGTGCCAGCAAGGTTTTACCTACAGGGGGCGAATCCAATGAGCAGTTCTTC. The J gene is TRBJ2-1, the V gene TRBV27; 9 positions agree with TRBD1. The V segment lost 7 bases and the J segment 6 bases; nucleotides outside the gene matches: 16. The germline CDR1 and CDR2 sequences are MNHEY and SMNVEV (reference sequence). The CDR3 spans 17 residues.

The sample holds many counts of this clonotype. DNA of the CDR3: TGTGCCAGCAGCCTTAACTATGGCTACACCTTC. Translated: CASSLNYGYTF. The V and J genes are TRBV12-3 or TRBV12-4 and TRBJ1-2; D is unclear. This CDR3 spans 11 amino acids. The V and J ends lost 6 bases and 1 base respectively, with 3 bases between them.

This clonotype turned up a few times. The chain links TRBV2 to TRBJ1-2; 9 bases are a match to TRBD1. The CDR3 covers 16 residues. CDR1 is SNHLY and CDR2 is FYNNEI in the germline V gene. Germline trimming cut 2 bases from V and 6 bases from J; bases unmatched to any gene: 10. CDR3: CASSETGGASLHGYTF. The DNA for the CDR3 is TGTGCCAGCAGTGAAACAGGGGGCGCTTCTCTCCATGGCTACACCTTC.